This T cell receptor beta chain was recovered during a study of blood T cell repertoires in COVID-19. Clones were read by immunoSEQ multiplex PCR, and TCRdb kept only the in-frame ones, dropping some. Of about 120,000 clones listed, around 79% are singletons. This clone was detected only a few times. The TCR sequence derives from a man between 65 and 85 years old with acute or convalescent COVID-19. Sequencing was performed on peripheral blood.

The CDR3 loop reads CASSSPFSYGYTF. The CDR3 nucleotides are TGTGCCAGCAGCTCCCCCTTTAGTTATGGCTACACCTTC. The chain uses TRBV7-9 and TRBJ1-2; D is undetermined. Trimming cost V 4 bases and J 5 bases, with 11 bases left between them. This CDR3 is 13 amino acids long. Germline V CDR1 and CDR2: SEHNR, FQNEAQ (reference sequence).